This TCR beta chain was documented in a study of identical twins. In regard to this clonotype: Its specificity is not known.

CDR1 and CDR2 (germline): SGHAT, FQNNGV. CDR3 length: 18 amino acids. V lost 1 base, J lost 0 bases, and 8 bases stayed unmatched. Template switching introduced a universal primer site, and the cDNA bore unique molecular identifiers. TCRdb used MiXCR to reprocess the 5' RACE reads, holding one entry per CDR3 protein. This sample has around 650,000 distinct CDR3 sequences, with just over 7% found just once. Study-level findings and limits: Beta out-of-frame twin sharing showed a weaker excess. Cord blood's abundant beta clonotypes had fewer insertions, unlike memory repertoires. Recombination models fit unrelated individuals' TCR alpha sharing but underestimated twins'.

These same records also appear under a second study, on yellow fever vaccine responses in identical twins.

This chain uses TRBV11-2 with TRBJ1-5; TRBD1 matches at 8 bases. Input material: PBMCs. This TCR came from a woman between 18 and 29 years old in good health. CDR3 in amino acids: CASSLVGTGIYSNQPQHF. The DNA for the CDR3 is TGTGCCAGCAGCTTAGTGGGGACAGGAATTTATAGCAATCAGCCCCAGCATTTT.